This entry lists 7 T cell receptor beta chains sequenced from one sample in a study of shared clonotypes between healthy human individuals. The repertoire was sequenced with immunoSEQ multiplex PCR; TCRdb's copy has only in-frame clones and lacks some. The data contain roughly 2.5 million clones, 85% to 95% of them seen just once; the ten biggest clones take up roughly 0.15%. The specimen was naive CD4+ T cells sorted from blood. Indicated subset: CD45RA+ positively selected. Source of these receptors: a man in his late teens or twenties in good health.

The chain recombines TRBV30 with TRBJ2-7, with D maybe TRBD1 (6 bases). V was cut by 5 bases and J by 6 bases, with 35 bases left in between. Germline V CDR1 and CDR2: GTSNPN, SVGIG (reference sequence). The CDR3 is 19 amino acids. CDR3 DNA: TGTGCCTGGGTATTTCTGGGGACAAGCTTACCTCTCGTTCCCGTCGAGCAGTACTTC. Protein product: CAWVFLGTSLPLVPVEQYF.

The gene calls are TRBV15 and TRBJ2-1; weak D call: TRBD2 (5 bases). V was trimmed by 1 base and J by 0 bases, leaving 13 bases between them. Per the germline V gene, CDR1 is LNHNV and CDR2 is YYDKDF (reference sequence). The CDR3 consists of 17 residues. The CDR3 DNA follows: TGTGCCACCAGCAGAGTAAATGGACTTAGCTCCTACAATGAGCAGTTCTTC. It encodes CATSRVNGLSSYNEQFF.

V gene TRBV19 combines with J gene TRBJ1-5; 8 bases map to TRBD1. Germline CDR1 reads LNHDA; CDR2 reads SQIVND (reference sequence). Losses at the gene ends were 7 bases for V and 1 base for J; bases not matched to a gene: 9. The CDR3 sequence is 16 residues long. The CDR3 is CASITTGVGSNQPQHF. CDR3 sequence (DNA): TGTGCCAGTATCACGACAGGGGTCGGAAGCAATCAGCCCCAGCATTTT.

This chain uses TRBV18 with TRBJ2-1, with D unclear. CDR3 size: 12 residues. Germline V gene lookup returns CDR1 KGHSH and CDR2 LQKENI. Trimming cost V 2 bases and J 7 bases, with 6 bases left between them. CDR3 nucleotide sequence: TGTGCCAGCTCACCATACGGGAATGAGCAGTTCTTC. Amino acids: CASSPYGNEQFF.

This chain joins TRBV28 and TRBJ2-1, with 9 bases that match TRBD2. This CDR3 is built from 15 residues. Losses at the gene ends were 7 bases for V and 8 bases for J; bases not matched to a gene: 12. Looked up from germline, CDR1 is MDHEN and CDR2 is SYDVKM. The CDR3 reads CASTGGRGGLDEQFF. The DNA of the CDR3 is TGTGCCAGCACCGGTGGGCGGGGGGGGTTGGATGAGCAGTTCTTC.

This chain links TRBV7-9 with TRBJ1-2; D might be TRBD1 (5 bases). Trimming removed 0 bases at V and 7 bases at J, with 18 bases between. Per the germline V gene, CDR1 is SEHNR and CDR2 is FQNEAQ (reference sequence). The CDR3 has 16 residues. CDR3 in DNA: TGTGCCAGCAGCTTAGCCCTCGGGGGAGAGGTTGGTGGCTACACCTTC. Translation gives CASSLALGGEVGGYTF.

The sample holds one count of this clone. The same CDR3 is also encoded by other DNA sequences in this sample. The V and J genes are TRBV30 and TRBJ2-7; D remains ambiguous. The CDR3 sequence is 10 residues long. Germline CDR1 GTSNPN, CDR2 SVGIG (reference sequence). Trimming took off 5 bases at V and 0 bases at J, with 2 bases between the two ends. The CDR3 DNA follows: TGTGCCTGGGGCTCCTACGAGCAGTACTTC. Protein sequence: CAWGSYEQYF.